This T cell receptor (beta chain) was observed in a study of graft-versus-host responses after intestinal transplantation. As regards this clone: Its specificity is not known.

The assay was immunoSEQ multiplex PCR, and TCRdb's table has in-frame clones only and misses some. The sample yields 80,000 to 100,000 clones, about 90% seen once. This CDR3 region has 14 residues. Germline V lookup: CDR1 MNHEY, CDR2 SMNVEV (reference sequence). V shed 5 bases and J shed 0 bases, with 8 bases lying between them. The genes are TRBV27 and TRBJ1-5; no clear D. This TCR was sampled from a human donor who received an intestinal transplant. The source material was unstimulated CD4+ T cells sorted from spleen or lymph node cells, sampled before intestinal transplant. The CDR3 loop reads CASSRAGSNQPQHF. In DNA form, the CDR3 reads TGTGCCAGCAGTCGAGCAGGTAGCAATCAGCCCCAGCATTTT.